The 4 T cell receptor beta chains reported below all come from one sample, sequenced in a study of response to subunit inactivated influenza vaccine listed by TCRdb under 2018. Libraries were made using RT-PCR. Sequencing relied on an Illumina HiSeq 2500. The public reads were run again by TCRdb, first through fastp at Q25 and then through MiXCR, and only productive beta chains were kept. Each CDR3 protein gets just one entry, which takes the most common genes and DNA from the rows behind it. Within this sample are 290,000 or so distinct CDR3 sequences, with around 22% of them counted one time only. About a tenth of the sample is in the top ten clones. Sample: PBMCs from blood, taken about 20 months after vaccination. The receptors were sampled from a man aged 50-75 years who received an inactivated influenza vaccine. Donor details come from another sample of the same person, matched by shared clones.

The chain employs TRBV6-1 and TRBJ2-3; 9 bases line up with TRBD1. Trimming took 3 bases from V and 3 from J; bases not matched to a gene: 4. This CDR3 region has 15 residues. In germline, CDR1 is MNHNS, CDR2 SASEGT. The CDR3 DNA is TGTGCCAGCAGTGACCGGGACAGGGCGACAGATACGCAGTATTTT. It is translated as CASSDRDRATDTQYF.

The chain recombines TRBV12-3 or TRBV12-4 with TRBJ2-1, with TRBD1 as a possible D gene (6 bases). The CDR3 sequence is 14 residues long. Trimming cost V 1 base and J 4 bases, with 8 bases left between them. In DNA form, the CDR3 reads TGTGCCAGCAGTTTAGGGACAGTATACAATGAGCAGTTCTTC. Translation: CASSLGTVYNEQFF.

This clonotype was observed a handful of times. The CDR3 sequence: CASSFSGTQHSPLHF. CDR3 DNA sequence: TGTGCCAGCAGTTTCTCCGGGACGCAACATTCACCCCTCCACTTT. The rearrangement joins TRBV12-3 or TRBV12-4 to TRBJ1-6, with D perhaps TRBD1 (5 bases). Trimming left V 3 bases short and J 8 bases short, with 14 bases between. The CDR3 totals 15 residues.

This clonotype has more than one count but fewer than ten. J is TRBJ1-1 and V is TRBV20-1; TRBD1 might be the D (6 bases). V dropped 0 bases and J dropped 4 bases, with 15 bases sitting between them. The length of the CDR3 is 15 residues. Per the germline V gene, CDR1 is DFQATT and CDR2 is SNEGSKA (reference sequence). CDR3 DNA sequence: TGCAGTGCTAGAGATTGGAGGGGGGAAAGCACTGAAGCTTTCTTT. Its translation is CSARDWRGESTEAFF.